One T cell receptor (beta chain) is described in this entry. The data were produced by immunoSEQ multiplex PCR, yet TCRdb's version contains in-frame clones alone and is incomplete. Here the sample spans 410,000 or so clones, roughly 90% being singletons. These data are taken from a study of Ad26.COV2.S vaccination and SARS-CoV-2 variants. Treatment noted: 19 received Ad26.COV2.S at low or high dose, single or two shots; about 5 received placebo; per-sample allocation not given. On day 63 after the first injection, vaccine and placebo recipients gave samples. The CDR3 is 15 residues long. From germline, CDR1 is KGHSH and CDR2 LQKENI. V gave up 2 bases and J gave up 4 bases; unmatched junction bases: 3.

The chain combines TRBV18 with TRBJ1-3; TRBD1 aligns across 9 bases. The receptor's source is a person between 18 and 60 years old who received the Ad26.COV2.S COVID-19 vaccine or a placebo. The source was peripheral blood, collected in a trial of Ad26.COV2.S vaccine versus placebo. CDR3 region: CASSPMGQGGNTIYF. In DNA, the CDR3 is TGTGCCAGCTCACCAATGGGACAGGGAGGAAACACCATATATTTT.